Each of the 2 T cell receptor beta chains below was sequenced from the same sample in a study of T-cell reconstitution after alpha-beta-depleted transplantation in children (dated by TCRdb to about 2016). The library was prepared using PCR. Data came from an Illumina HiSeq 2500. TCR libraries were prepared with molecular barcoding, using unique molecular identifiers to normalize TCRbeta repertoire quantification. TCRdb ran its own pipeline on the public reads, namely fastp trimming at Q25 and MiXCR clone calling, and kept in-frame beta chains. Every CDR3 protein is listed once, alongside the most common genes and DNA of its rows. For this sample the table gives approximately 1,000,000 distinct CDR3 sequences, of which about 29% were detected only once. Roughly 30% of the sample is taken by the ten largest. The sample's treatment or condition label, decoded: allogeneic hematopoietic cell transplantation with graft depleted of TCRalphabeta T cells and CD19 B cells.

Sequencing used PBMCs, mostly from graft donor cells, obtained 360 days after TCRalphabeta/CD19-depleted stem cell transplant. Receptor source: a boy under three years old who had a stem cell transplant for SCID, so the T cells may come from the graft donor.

The CDR3 region is CASSQDAGTGHYEQYF. In DNA, the CDR3 is TGTGCCAGCAGCCAGGACGCCGGGACAGGGCACTACGAGCAGTACTTC. The chain couples TRBV14 to TRBJ2-7; 9 bases are a match to TRBD1. CDR1 and CDR2 (germline): SGHDN, FVKESK. This CDR3 is 16 amino acids long. Trimming took 3 bases from V and 3 from J; bases not matched to a gene: 9.

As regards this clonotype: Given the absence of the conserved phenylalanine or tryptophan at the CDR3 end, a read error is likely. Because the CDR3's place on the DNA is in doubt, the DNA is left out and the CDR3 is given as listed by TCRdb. The CDR3 loop is CASSPTRDSFTI. The rearrangement links TRBV6-1 to TRBJ2-1; the table's D call, TRBD1, has no DNA check behind it. The CDR3 is made up of 12 amino acids, end residues included. Germline CDR1 and CDR2: MNHNS and SASEGT.